This TCR beta chain was retrieved from a study of blood T cells in healthy people across ages. Then a second PCR, running roughly 6 to 12 cycles, was carried out with a sample-barcoded 5' primer and a J-beta primer mix. Every cDNA molecule carried a tag from a template-switch adaptor bearing 12 random nucleotides. Each CDR3 protein gets one entry after TCRdb re-called the 5' RACE reads with MiXCR. The sample consists of approximately 850,000 distinct CDR3 sequences, about three fifths of them appearing once. With 10 bases removed from V and 5 bases from J, the gap between germline ends came to 23 bases. Germline V gene lookup returns CDR1 MNHEY and CDR2 SVGAGI. The CDR3 consists of 15 residues.

The sample taken for sequencing was blood. The genes are TRBV6-5 and TRBJ1-2, with a possible D match to TRBD1 (6 bases). This receptor was obtained from a man aged 25 to 40 in good health. This chain's CDR3 is CATERGPTGGYGYTF. CDR3 in DNA: TGTGCCACGGAGAGAGGCCCGACAGGCGGATATGGCTACACCTTC.